This TCR beta chain was found in a study of shared clonotypes between healthy human individuals. The CDR3 loop spans 15 amino acids. V lost 4 bases and J 6 bases, leaving 17 bases between the germline ends. Germline CDR1 SGDLS, CDR2 YYNGEE. The repertoire was sequenced with immunoSEQ multiplex PCR; TCRdb's copy has only in-frame clones and lacks some. The data contain over a million clones, approximately 98.5% of them seen just once; the ten biggest clones take up 0.36%. Those who donated were healthy HIV-negative adults, with no recent acute infections or vaccinations reported. V gene TRBV9 combines with J gene TRBJ2-1; either TRBD1 or TRBD2 may fit D (5 bases each). Sequenced: naive CD4+ T cells sorted from blood. Subset: CD45RA+ positively selected. This clonotype was obtained from a man aged 25 to 45 in good health. CDR3 DNA: TGTGCCAGCAGCCTTCGTGGGAGAGGGGCCAATGAGCAGTTCTTC. Translated: CASSLRGRGANEQFF.